Below are 25 T cell receptor beta chains sequenced from a single sample in a study of blood T cell repertoires in COVID-19. Profiled with immunoSEQ multiplex PCR; TCRdb holds only in-frame clones, not every one. The sample contains fewer than 650,000 clones, less than 90% of which appear only once. Input material: peripheral blood. The receptor source for this set is a woman aged 50 to 60 with COVID-19, enrolled during active disease.

This chain connects TRBV4-1 to TRBJ1-2, with 7 bases identical to TRBD1. With 3 bases clipped from V and 4 bases from J, the junction kept 8 bases outside the gene matches. CDR3 size: 15 residues. Germline CDR1 MGHRA, CDR2 YSYEKL. CDR3 sequence: CASSHPVRGIYGYTF. As DNA, the CDR3 is TGCGCCAGCAGCCATCCCGTCAGGGGGATCTATGGCTACACCTTC.

V is TRBV3-1 (or the pseudogene TRBV3-2) and J is TRBJ2-7; D is unclear. V was clipped by 4 bases and J by 0 bases, with 10 bases between them. Germline CDR1 reads LGHDT; CDR2 reads YNNKEL (reference sequence). The CDR3 is made up of 14 amino acids. The CDR3 DNA follows: TGTGCCAGCAGCCCCCGGGTGGGCTCCTACGAGCAGTACTTC. This encodes CASSPRVGSYEQYF.

The chain uses TRBV3-1 (or the pseudogene TRBV3-2) and TRBJ2-3; 7 bases line up with TRBD1. The V gene end was trimmed by 0 bases and the J gene end by 5 bases; junction bases not matched to a gene: 5. CDR1 LGHDT and CDR2 YNNKEL come from the germline V gene (reference sequence). The CDR3 has 15 residues. The CDR3 region is CASSQESRGLDTQYF. The CDR3 DNA is TGTGCCAGCAGCCAAGAGTCCAGGGGGTTAGATACGCAGTATTTT.

The J gene is TRBJ1-4, the V gene TRBV19; D uncertain. This CDR3 is built from 15 residues. CDR1 LNHDA and CDR2 SQIVND come from the germline V gene (reference sequence). V lost 4 bases and J 7 bases, leaving 16 bases between the germline ends. This CDR3 is CASSSQFPSSEKLFF. CDR3 nucleotide sequence: TGTGCCAGTAGTAGTCAGTTCCCTTCAAGTGAAAAACTGTTTTTT.

This chain uses TRBV6-5 with TRBJ2-3; the D gene is possibly TRBD2 (6 bases). Germline V lookup: CDR1 MNHEY, CDR2 SVGAGI. This CDR3 has 16 amino acids. V gave up 2 bases and J gave up 1 base, with 13 bases separating them. The CDR3 reads CASSYPRGGGTDTQYF. The CDR3, as DNA: TGTGCCAGCAGTTACCCCCGGGGCGGGGGCACAGATACGCAGTATTTT.

The V call is TRBV24-1, the J call TRBJ2-1; 8 bases match TRBD2. Germline CDR1 is KGHDR and CDR2 is SFDVKD. The CDR3 totals 14 residues. V shed 4 bases and J 7 bases; nucleotides not matched to a gene: 5. CDR3 residues: CATSDPGGANEQFF. In DNA, the CDR3 is TGTGCCACCAGTGACCCCGGGGGGGCTAATGAGCAGTTCTTC.

V usage is TRBV4-1 and J usage is TRBJ2-2; 12 bases map to TRBD2. After removal of 5 bases from V and 5 bases from J, the junction contained 12 bases not matched to a gene. CDR1 is MGHRA and CDR2 is YSYEKL in the germline V gene. The CDR3 is 18 residues long. The CDR3 sequence is CASSSRTSGVSATGELFF. DNA of the CDR3: TGCGCCAGCAGCTCCAGGACTAGCGGGGTTTCCGCTACCGGGGAGCTGTTTTTT.

The genes are TRBV6-1 and TRBJ2-3; 13 positions agree with TRBD2. V dropped 4 bases and J dropped 6; count of bases not matched to a gene: 7. From germline, CDR1 is MNHNS and CDR2 SASEGT. This CDR3 contains 16 residues. This CDR3 is CASSGTSGGEVDTQYF. DNA of the CDR3: TGTGCCAGCAGTGGTACTAGCGGGGGGGAGGTGGATACGCAGTATTTT.

The chain joins TRBV5-1 to TRBJ2-5, with 9 bases lining up with TRBD2. V shed 4 bases and J 1 base; nucleotides not matched to a gene: 8. Germline CDR1 SGHRS, CDR2 YFSETQ. This CDR3 spans 16 amino acids. The chain's CDR3 is CASSPQAGGSQETQYF. CDR3 DNA sequence: TGCGCCAGCAGCCCCCAAGCGGGGGGCTCCCAAGAGACCCAGTACTTC.

The genes are TRBV12-5 and TRBJ2-3, with D tentatively TRBD1 (5 bases). The CDR3 has 15 amino acids. Trimming cost V 2 bases and J 2 bases, with 11 bases left between them. Per the germline V gene, CDR1 is LGHNT and CDR2 is FRNRAP. This chain's CDR3 is CASGLYRRTTDTQYF. CDR3 nucleotide sequence: TGTGCTAGTGGTTTGTACAGGCGTACCACAGATACGCAGTATTTT.

The chain is built from TRBV7-2 and TRBJ2-1, with a weak D call TRBD1 (6 bases). Germline assignment: CDR1 SGHTA and CDR2 FQGNSA. This CDR3 has 16 amino acids. Trimming removed 4 bases from V and 3 bases from J, with 16 bases in between. The CDR3 reads CASSSGRTAYYNEQFF. CDR3 coding DNA: TGTGCCAGCAGCTCGGGTAGGACAGCTTACTACAATGAGCAGTTCTTC.

Worth noting for this clone: This specimen includes other DNA sequences encoding the same CDR3. This sequence joins TRBV29-1 and TRBJ1-1; D unclear. CDR1 SQVTM and CDR2 ANQGSEA come from the germline V gene. CDR3 length: 11 residues. Trimming removed 3 bases from V and 5 bases from J, with 7 bases in between. The CDR3 sequence: CSVDRGTEAFF. For the CDR3, the DNA is TGCAGCGTTGATCGGGGAACTGAAGCTTTCTTT.

The chain couples TRBV3-1 (or the pseudogene TRBV3-2) to TRBJ1-1; D gene uncertain. The CDR3 is 13 residues long. V lost 5 bases, J lost 7 bases, and 14 bases lay in between. Germline V gene sequence: CDR1 LGHDT, CDR2 YNNKEL (reference sequence). In DNA, the CDR3 is TGTGCCAGCAGCGGAGCCGGCGGGGATGAAGCTTTCTTT. Translated, it gives CASSGAGGDEAFF.

In this sample, this clone turned up once. In nucleotides, the CDR3 is TGTGCCAGCAGTTTCGGTCAGGGGGCCACTGAAGCTTTCTTT. This gives the protein CASSFGQGATEAFF. The genes are TRBV27 and TRBJ1-1; 8 bases line up with TRBD1. V gave up 3 bases and J gave up 4 bases; unmatched junction bases: 4. CDR1 is MNHEY and CDR2 is SMNVEV in the germline V gene (reference sequence). The CDR3 loop spans 14 amino acids.

This clone was found a few times. The CDR3, as DNA: TGTGCCAGCAGCGACAGTGGCGGAAACACCATATATTTT. Its protein is CASSDSGGNTIYF. V gene TRBV12-3 or TRBV12-4 combines with J gene TRBJ1-3, with a tentative D call TRBD1 (5 bases). V was cut by 6 bases and J by 4 bases, with 10 bases left in between. This CDR3 is built from 13 residues.

This clone was counted between two and nine times. The CDR3 DNA follows: TGTGCCAGTAGTATCCGACAGGGGGTGTCCTATAATTCACCCCTCCACTTT. Encoded protein: CASSIRQGVSYNSPLHF. The chain recombines TRBV19 with TRBJ1-6; 9 positions agree with TRBD1. CDR1 and CDR2 (germline): LNHDA, SQIVND (reference sequence). The CDR3 loop spans 17 amino acids. Trimming removed 3 bases from V and 1 base from J; junction bases left unmatched: 4.

This rearrangement joins TRBV2 to TRBJ1-6, with D unclear. The CDR3 loop spans 14 amino acids. Germline loops: CDR1 SNHLY, CDR2 FYNNEI. V dropped 7 bases and J dropped 7 bases, with 14 bases sitting between them. CDR3 region: CASTRLGGNSPLHF. CDR3 DNA sequence: TGTGCCAGCACAAGGTTGGGAGGCAATTCACCCCTCCACTTT. The full variable domain, with the rest looked up from reference TRBV2 and TRBJ1-6, is EPEVTQTPSHQVTQMGQEVILRCVPISNHLYFYWYRQILGQKVEFLVSFYNNEISEKSEIFDDQFSVERPDGSNFTLKIRSTKLEDSAMYFCASTRLGGNSPLHFGNGTRLTVT.

The V and J genes are TRBV30 and TRBJ2-3; possibly TRBD1 for D (7 bases). The CDR3 runs to 15 residues. Trimming removed 3 bases from V and 8 bases from J, with 21 bases in between. Per the germline V gene, CDR1 is GTSNPN and CDR2 is SVGIG (reference sequence). The DNA for the CDR3 is TGTGCCTGGAGAGAATCAGGGGGGAAGAGAGTTACGCAGTATTTT. Its translation is CAWRESGGKRVTQYF.

The chain couples TRBV2 to TRBJ2-3, with TRBD1 matching 8 bases. Germline CDR1 reads SNHLY; CDR2 reads FYNNEI. The CDR3 spans 15 residues. Losses at the gene ends were 3 bases for V and 9 bases for J; bases not matched to a gene: 11. Written as DNA, the CDR3 is TGTGCCAGCAGTGAGGGGACAGGTGATATAGGGACGCAGTATTTT. Its translation is CASSEGTGDIGTQYF. Combining the CDR3 with reference TRBV2 and TRBJ2-3 gives the whole variable domain EPEVTQTPSHQVTQMGQEVILRCVPISNHLYFYWYRQILGQKVEFLVSFYNNEISEKSEIFDDQFSVERPDGSNFTLKIRSTKLEDSAMYFCASSEGTGDIGTQYFGPGTRLTVL.

The chain links TRBV5-1 to TRBJ1-2; TRBD1 aligns across 10 bases. The CDR3 spans 15 residues. Germline loops: CDR1 SGHRS, CDR2 YFSETQ. V gave up 1 base and J gave up 7 bases; unmatched junction bases: 7. The CDR3 protein is CASSLSFGTGAGYTF. CDR3 nucleotides: TGCGCCAGCAGCTTGAGTTTCGGGACAGGGGCTGGCTACACCTTC.

The J gene is TRBJ2-7, the V gene TRBV11-2, with D perhaps matching TRBD1 (6 bases). Per germline, CDR1 SGHAT and CDR2 FQNNGV. The CDR3 totals 11 residues. Trimming took off 5 bases at V and 7 bases at J, with 9 bases between the two ends. The CDR3 loop reads CASSPGQEQYF. In nucleotides, the CDR3 is TGTGCCAGCAGCCCCGGACAGGAGCAGTACTTC.

The rearrangement joins TRBV9 to TRBJ1-3; possible D gene TRBD1, 5 bases. This CDR3 has 17 amino acids. Germline values: CDR1 SGDLS, CDR2 YYNGEE. The V gene lost 2 bases and the J gene lost 3 bases, with 18 bases spanning the gap. The CDR3 is CASSVISRVSLGNTIYF. In DNA, the CDR3 is TGTGCCAGCAGCGTCATCTCCAGGGTCTCACTTGGAAACACCATATATTTT.

This sequence joins TRBV4-2 and TRBJ2-1, with TRBD1 matching 7 bases. This CDR3 is built from 14 residues. CDR1 is LGHNA and CDR2 is YNFKEQ in the germline V gene. Trimming took 0 bases from V and 8 from J; bases not matched to a gene: 4. CDR3 amino acids: CASSQETGLDEQFF. The CDR3 nucleotides are TGTGCCAGCAGCCAAGAGACAGGGTTGGATGAGCAGTTCTTC.

This sequence joins TRBV5-1 and TRBJ2-2; 7 bases align to TRBD2. The CDR3 length is 16 residues. Germline V gene data show CDR1 as SGHRS and CDR2 as YFSETQ. With V trimmed by 4 bases and J by 1 base, 7 bases remained unmatched. The CDR3 is CASSTRSGGNTGELFF. In nucleotides, the CDR3 is TGCGCCAGCAGCACCCGGTCGGGGGGGAACACCGGGGAGCTGTTTTTT.

The genes are TRBV9 and TRBJ1-4; possibly TRBD1 for D (6 bases). Germline lookup yields CDR1 SGDLS and CDR2 YYNGEE. Trimming left V 4 bases short and J 8 bases short, with 21 bases between. This CDR3 region has 16 residues. CDR3 DNA: TGTGCCAGCAGCCCAGGGGAGGGTGGTGATCGGGAAAAACTGTTTTTT. As protein: CASSPGEGGDREKLFF.